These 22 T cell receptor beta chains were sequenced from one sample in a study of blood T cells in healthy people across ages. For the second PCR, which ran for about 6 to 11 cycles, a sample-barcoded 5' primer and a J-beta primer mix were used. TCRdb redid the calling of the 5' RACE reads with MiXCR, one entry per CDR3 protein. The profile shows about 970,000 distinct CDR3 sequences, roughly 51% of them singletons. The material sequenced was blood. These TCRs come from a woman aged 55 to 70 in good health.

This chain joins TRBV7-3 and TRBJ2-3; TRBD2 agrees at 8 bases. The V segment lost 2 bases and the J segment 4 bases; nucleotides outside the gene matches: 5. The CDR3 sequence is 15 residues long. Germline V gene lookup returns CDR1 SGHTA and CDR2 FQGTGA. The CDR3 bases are TGTGCCAGCAGCTTAGTTGGACTAGCCGCAGATACGCAGTATTTT. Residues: CASSLVGLAADTQYF.

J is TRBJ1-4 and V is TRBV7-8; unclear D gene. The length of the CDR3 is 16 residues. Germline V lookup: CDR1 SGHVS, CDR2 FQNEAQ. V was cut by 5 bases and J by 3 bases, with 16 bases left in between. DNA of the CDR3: TGTGCCAGCAGCCACACTAAGGAAGGTTCTAATGAAAAACTGTTTTTT. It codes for CASSHTKEGSNEKLFF.

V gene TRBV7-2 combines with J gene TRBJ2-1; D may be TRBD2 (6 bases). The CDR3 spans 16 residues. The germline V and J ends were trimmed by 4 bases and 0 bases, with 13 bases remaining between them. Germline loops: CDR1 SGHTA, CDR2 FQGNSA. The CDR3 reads CASSSQRASSYNEQFF. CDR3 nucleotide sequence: TGTGCCAGCAGCTCCCAGCGGGCGAGCTCCTACAATGAGCAGTTCTTC.

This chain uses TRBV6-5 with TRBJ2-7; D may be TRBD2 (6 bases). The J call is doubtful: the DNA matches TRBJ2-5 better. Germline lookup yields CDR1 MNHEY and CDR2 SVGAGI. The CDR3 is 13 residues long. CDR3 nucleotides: TGTGCCAGCAGTTCGGCAGGGAGGGAGACCCAGTACTTC. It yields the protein CASSSAGRETQYF.

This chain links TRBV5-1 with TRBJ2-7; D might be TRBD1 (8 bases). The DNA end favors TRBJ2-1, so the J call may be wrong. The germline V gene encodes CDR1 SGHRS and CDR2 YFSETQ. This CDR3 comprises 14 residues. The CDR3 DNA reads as TGCGCCAGCAGACAGGGGGGGCACAGGGATGAGCAGTTCTTC. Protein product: CASRQGGHRDEQFF.

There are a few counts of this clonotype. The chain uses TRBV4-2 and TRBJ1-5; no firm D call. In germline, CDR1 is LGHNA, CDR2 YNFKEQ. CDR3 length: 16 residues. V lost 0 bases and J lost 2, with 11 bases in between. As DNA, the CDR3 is TGTGCCAGCAGCCAAGATCCACGGGGTCGCAATCAGCCCCAGCATTTT. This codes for CASSQDPRGRNQPQHF.

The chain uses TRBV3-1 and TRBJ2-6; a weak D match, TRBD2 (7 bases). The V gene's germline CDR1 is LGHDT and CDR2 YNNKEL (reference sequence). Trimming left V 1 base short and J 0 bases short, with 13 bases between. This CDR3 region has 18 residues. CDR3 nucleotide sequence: TGTGCCAGCAGCCAAGGGGGGGGCTGGTCCTCTGGGGCCAACGTCCTGACTTTC. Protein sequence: CASSQGGGWSSGANVLTF.

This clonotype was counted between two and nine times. In DNA, the CDR3 is TGTGCCACCAGTGATCCGCAGGGCGAGTCCTACGAGCAGTACTTC. It codes for CATSDPQGESYEQYF. This rearrangement joins TRBV24-1 to TRBJ2-7, with D tentatively TRBD1 (5 bases). The CDR3 has 15 amino acids. The ends were cut back, 3 bases at V and 1 base at J, with 12 bases in the middle. Germline-derived CDR1 and CDR2 are KGHDR and SFDVKD.

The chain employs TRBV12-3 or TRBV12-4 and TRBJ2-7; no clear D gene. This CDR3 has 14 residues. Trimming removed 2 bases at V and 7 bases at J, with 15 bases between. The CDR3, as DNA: TGTGCCAGCAGTTTAAAGAGTGTTCGGAATGAGCAGTACTTC. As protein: CASSLKSVRNEQYF.

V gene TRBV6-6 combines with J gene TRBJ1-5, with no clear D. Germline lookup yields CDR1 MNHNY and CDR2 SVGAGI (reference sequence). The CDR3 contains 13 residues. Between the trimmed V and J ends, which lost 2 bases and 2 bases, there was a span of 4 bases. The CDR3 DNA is TGTGCCAGCAGTTACGGGGGCAATCAGCCCCAGCATTTT. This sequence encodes CASSYGGNQPQHF.

This CDR3 is CASSVVPQSSYNEQFF. CDR3 coding DNA: TGTGCCAGCAGCGTAGTTCCTCAATCCTCCTACAATGAGCAGTTCTTC. The chain uses TRBV9 and TRBJ2-1; D uncertain. This CDR3 contains 16 residues. V dropped 0 bases and J dropped 0 bases, with 10 bases sitting between them. Germline CDR1 and CDR2: SGDLS and YYNGEE.

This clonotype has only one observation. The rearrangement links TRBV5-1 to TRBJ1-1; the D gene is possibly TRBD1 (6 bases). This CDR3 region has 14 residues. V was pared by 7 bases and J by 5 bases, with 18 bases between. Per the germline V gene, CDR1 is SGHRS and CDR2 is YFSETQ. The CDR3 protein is CASGLGASGTEAFF. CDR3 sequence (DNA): TGCGCCAGCGGATTGGGGGCGTCTGGAACTGAAGCTTTCTTT.

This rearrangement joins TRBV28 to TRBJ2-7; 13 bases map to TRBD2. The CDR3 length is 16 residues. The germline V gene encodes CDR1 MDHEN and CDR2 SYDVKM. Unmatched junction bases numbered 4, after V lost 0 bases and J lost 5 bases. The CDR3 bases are TGTGCCAGCAGTTTATGGACTAGCGGGAGGTCCCACGAGCAGTACTTC. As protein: CASSLWTSGRSHEQYF.

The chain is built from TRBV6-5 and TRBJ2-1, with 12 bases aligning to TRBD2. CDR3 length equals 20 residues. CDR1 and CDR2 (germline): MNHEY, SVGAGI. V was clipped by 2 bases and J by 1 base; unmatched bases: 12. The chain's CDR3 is CASSYLPRLAGDRSYNEQFF. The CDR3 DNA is TGTGCCAGCAGTTACCTGCCAAGACTAGCGGGGGACCGGTCCTACAATGAGCAGTTCTTC.

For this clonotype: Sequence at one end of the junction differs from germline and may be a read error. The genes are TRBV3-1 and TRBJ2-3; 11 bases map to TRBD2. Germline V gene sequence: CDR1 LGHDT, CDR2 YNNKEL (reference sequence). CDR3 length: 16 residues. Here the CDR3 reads CAGSQGTSGRTDTQYF. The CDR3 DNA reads TGTGCCGGCAGCCAAGGTACTAGCGGGAGAACAGATACGCAGTATTTT.

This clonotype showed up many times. CDR3 sequence: CSVRTGEETQYF. The DNA of the CDR3 is TGCAGCGTTCGGACAGGGGAAGAGACCCAGTACTTC. This rearrangement joins TRBV29-1 to TRBJ2-5; 9 bases line up with TRBD1. The V and J ends lost 5 bases and 3 bases, in that order; junction bases with no gene match: 1. Germline CDR1 SQVTM, CDR2 ANQGSEA. The CDR3 length is 12 residues.

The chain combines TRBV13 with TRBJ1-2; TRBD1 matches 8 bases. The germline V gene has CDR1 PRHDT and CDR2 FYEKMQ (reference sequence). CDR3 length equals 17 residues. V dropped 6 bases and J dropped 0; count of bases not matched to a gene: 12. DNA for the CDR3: TGTGCCAGCAGTCGAAAACAGGGGGGGAGTTCTAACTATGGCTACACCTTC. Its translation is CASSRKQGGSSNYGYTF. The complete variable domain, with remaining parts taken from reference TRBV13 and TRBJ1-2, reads AAGVIQSPRHLIKEKRETATLKCYPIPRHDTVYWYQQGPGQDPQFLISFYEKMQSDKGSIPDRFSAQQFSDYHSELNMSSLELGDSALYFCASSRKQGGSSNYGYTFGSGTRLTVV.

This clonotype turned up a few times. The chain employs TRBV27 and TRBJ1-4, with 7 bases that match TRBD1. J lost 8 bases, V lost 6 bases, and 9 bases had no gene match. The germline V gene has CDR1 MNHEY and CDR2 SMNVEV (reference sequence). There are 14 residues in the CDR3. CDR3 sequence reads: CASSLTGVGEKLFF. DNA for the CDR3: TGTGCCAGCAGCCTTACAGGGGTGGGAGAAAAACTGTTTTTT. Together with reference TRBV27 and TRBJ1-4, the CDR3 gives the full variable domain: EAQVTQNPRYLITVTGKKLTVTCSQNMNHEYMSWYRQDPGLGLRQIYYSMNVEVTDKGDVPEGYKVSRKEKRNFPLILESPSPNQTSLYFCASSLTGVGEKLFFGSGTQLSVL.

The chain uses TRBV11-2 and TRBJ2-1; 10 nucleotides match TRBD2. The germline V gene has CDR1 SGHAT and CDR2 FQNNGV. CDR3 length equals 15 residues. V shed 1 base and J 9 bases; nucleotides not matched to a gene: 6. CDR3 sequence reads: CASSLGAGGPPEQFF. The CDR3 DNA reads TGTGCCAGCAGCTTAGGAGCGGGAGGGCCTCCTGAGCAGTTCTTC.

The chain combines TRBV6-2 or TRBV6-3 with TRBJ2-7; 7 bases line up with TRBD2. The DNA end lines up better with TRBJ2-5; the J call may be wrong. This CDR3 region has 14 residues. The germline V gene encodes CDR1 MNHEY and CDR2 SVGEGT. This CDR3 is CASRASGGGETQYF. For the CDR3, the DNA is TGTGCCAGCAGAGCGTCGGGAGGAGGAGAGACCCAGTACTTC.

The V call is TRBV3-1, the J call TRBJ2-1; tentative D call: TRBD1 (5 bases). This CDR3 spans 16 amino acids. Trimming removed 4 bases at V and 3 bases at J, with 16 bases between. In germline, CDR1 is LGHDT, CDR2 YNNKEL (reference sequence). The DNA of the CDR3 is TGTGCCAGCAGCCCGGGCCCAGGGCTCGGCTACAATGAGCAGTTCTTC. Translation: CASSPGPGLGYNEQFF.

CDR3 coding DNA: TGTGCCAGCAGCGTAGGACTAGAGACCGCCTACGAGCAGTACTTC. It specifies CASSVGLETAYEQYF. This rearrangement joins TRBV9 to TRBJ2-7, with D perhaps matching TRBD2 (6 bases). The V end was cut by 0 bases, the J end by 2 bases, with 12 bases between. Looked up from germline, CDR1 is SGDLS and CDR2 is YYNGEE. The CDR3 runs to 15 residues.